This T cell receptor (beta chain) stems from a study of regulatory T cells in long-lasting Graves disease. General observations from the study: Whereas new patients shared about a thousand public clonotypes, persistent patients shared more, at 2,500 to 3,500.

Library construction for TCR beta used iRepertoire HTBI primers and Arm-PCR of CDR3 regions. Authors' processing steps: Detected in the samples were roughly 60 TRBV and over twelve TRBJ segments. TCRdb redid the calling of the multiplex PCR reads with MiXCR, one entry per CDR3 protein. None of the V and J calls come from the authors' own analysis; TCRdb made them. The repertoire includes around 400,000 distinct CDR3 sequences, around 15% of them detected once, and 22% sits in the top ten. This clonotype was counted many times. Its antigen is unknown. Time point in this sample: newly diagnosed GD, antithyroid drugs for less than 3 months. With RNA extracted from PBMCs as input, the TCR library was made. The sequence came from a female donor with Graves disease. The starting material was peripheral blood mononuclear cells (PBMCs), obtained at new diagnosis, from a patient treated with antithyroid drugs.

The CDR3 sequence: CASSPEVDYTF. The DNA of the CDR3 is TGTGCCAGCTCACCGGAAGTGGACTACACCTTC. The gene calls are TRBV18 and TRBJ1-2, with D unclear. Germline CDR1 KGHSH, CDR2 LQKENI. The germline V and J ends were trimmed by 3 bases and 10 bases, with 9 bases remaining between them. This CDR3 is built from 11 residues.